One T cell receptor beta chain is described in this entry. Its antigen is still unknown. This specimen comes from a study of shared clonotypes between healthy human individuals. On the study more broadly: CD8 memory received one plate per donor, CD8 naive two, CD4 memory three and CD4 naive three.

This CDR3 contains 11 residues. V lost 3 bases to trimming and J lost 7 bases, with 6 bases between them. The germline CDR1 and CDR2 sequences are SGHVS and FQNEAQ. The protocol was immunoSEQ multiplex PCR, while the TCRdb copy is restricted to in-frame clones and leaves out a portion. The sample shows millions of clones, about 92% of them seen only once. Findings of the study overall: A small donor pool kept down the genetic and exposure-history diversity that was represented.

V is TRBV7-8 and J is TRBJ1-1, with unresolved D. This clonotype originated in a man in his late teens or twenties in good health. Sequenced sample: naive CD4+ T cells sorted from blood. The subset: CD45RA+ positively selected. CDR3 residues: CASSFSSEAFF. The CDR3 DNA is TGTGCCAGCAGCTTCAGCAGTGAAGCTTTCTTT.